The 9 T cell receptor beta chains below were found in one sample sequenced in a study of PD-L1 blockade in urothelial cancer. Assay: immunoSEQ multiplex PCR; the TCRdb copy retains only in-frame clones and omits some. The sample contains about 29,000 clones, around 90% of which appear only once. The specimen comprised PBMCs, sampled around atezolizumab (anti-PD-L1) treatment. Receptor source: a man aged 45 to 65 with urothelial cancer.

The rearrangement joins TRBV5-4 to TRBJ2-7; TRBD1 aligns across 8 bases. CDR1 SGHNT and CDR2 YYREEE come from the germline V gene (reference sequence). The CDR3 extends over 15 amino acids. V dropped 10 bases and J dropped 0; count of bases not matched to a gene: 12. The CDR3 DNA is TGTGCCGGAACCAAGGACAGGGAAAGCTCCTACGAGCAGTACTTC. Residues: CAGTKDRESSYEQYF.

The chain combines TRBV13 with TRBJ1-1; 8 bases are shared with TRBD1. Per the germline V gene, CDR1 is PRHDT and CDR2 is FYEKMQ (reference sequence). Trimming at V came to 5 bases and at J to 5 bases, leaving 10 bases not matched to a gene. The CDR3 runs to 15 residues. This chain's CDR3 is CASSPRTGWRTEAFF. CDR3 DNA sequence: TGTGCCAGCAGCCCAAGGACAGGGTGGCGGACTGAAGCTTTCTTT.

This chain links TRBV7-9 with TRBJ2-7, with D uncertain. From germline, CDR1 is SEHNR and CDR2 FQNEAQ (reference sequence). V lost 5 bases to trimming and J lost 3 bases, with 8 bases between them. The CDR3 runs to 12 residues. CDR3 nucleotides: TGTGCCAGCAGCCCAAACAGCTACGAGCAGTACTTC. Amino acids: CASSPNSYEQYF.

The chain carries TRBV5-5 and TRBJ2-3, with 9 bases lining up with TRBD1. CDR3 length: 15 amino acids. The germline gives CDR1 SGHKS, CDR2 YYEKEE (reference sequence). V lost 6 bases to trimming and J lost 4 bases; unmatched junction nucleotides: 9. This CDR3 reads CASTRTGGAADTQYF. The CDR3 DNA reads as TGTGCCAGCACTCGAACAGGGGGCGCGGCAGATACGCAGTATTTT. The variable domain in full, with the rest retrieved from reference TRBV5-5 and TRBJ2-3, is DAGVTQSPTHLIKTRGQQVTLRCSPISGHKSVSWYQQVLGQGPQFIFQYYEKEERGRGNFPDRFSARQFPNYSSELNVNALLLGDSALYLCASTRTGGAADTQYFGPGTRLTVL.

The V and J genes are TRBV27 and TRBJ1-2; 9 bases fit TRBD1. This CDR3 is built from 14 residues. The germline gives CDR1 MNHEY, CDR2 SMNVEV (reference sequence). J lost 7 bases, V lost 7 bases, and 10 bases had no gene match. The CDR3 reads CASIAGTGMGGYTF. In DNA, the CDR3 is TGTGCCAGCATCGCCGGGACAGGGATGGGTGGCTACACCTTC.

The chain employs TRBV5-1 and TRBJ2-3, with TRBD2 matching 10 bases. The CDR3 extends over 17 amino acids. V gave up 2 bases and J gave up 0 bases; unmatched junction bases: 6. Per germline, CDR1 SGHRS and CDR2 YFSETQ. The DNA for the CDR3 is TGCGCCAGCAGCTTACGGACTAGCGGAAGCAGCACAGATACGCAGTATTTT. As protein: CASSLRTSGSSTDTQYF.

V gene TRBV7-2 combines with J gene TRBJ2-2; 7 nucleotides agree with TRBD2. Trimming cost V 5 bases and J 5 bases; bases outside gene matches: 11. The CDR3 sequence is 16 residues long. Germline lookup yields CDR1 SGHTA and CDR2 FQGNSA. CDR3 nucleotides: TGTGCCAGCAGCCCACCCGGTCTAGCGGTGACCGGGGAGCTGTTTTTT. Translating it yields CASSPPGLAVTGELFF.

V is TRBV6-5 and J is TRBJ1-2; 9 bases are a match to TRBD1. J was trimmed by 6 bases and V by 5 bases; bases with no gene match: 4. From germline, CDR1 is MNHEY and CDR2 SVGAGI. The CDR3 sequence is 13 residues long. The DNA of the CDR3 is TGTGCCAGCAGTGTGGACAGGGGCCATGGCTACACCTTC. Protein product: CASSVDRGHGYTF.

The chain has TRBV6-5 and TRBJ1-4; possibly TRBD1 for D (5 bases). CDR3 length: 16 amino acids. The ends were cut back, 1 base at V and 7 bases at J, with 16 bases in the middle. CDR1 is MNHEY and CDR2 is SVGAGI in the germline V gene. The DNA of the CDR3 is TGTGCCAGCAGTTACTACGCGGGGACCGAAGGTGAAAAACTGTTTTTT. Its protein is CASSYYAGTEGEKLFF.